This T cell receptor (beta chain) was identified in a study of regulatory T cells in long-lasting Graves disease. Time point indicated: newly diagnosed GD, antithyroid drugs for less than 3 months. The TCR library was made from RNA that had been extracted from PBMCs in TRIzol. An endocrinology department in Xi'an, China, recruited the patients. The V gene end was trimmed by 5 bases and the J gene end by 11 bases; junction bases not matched to a gene: 5. The CDR3 is 11 amino acids. Per germline, CDR1 GTSNPN and CDR2 SVGIG (reference sequence). Findings and limits, study-wide: More public clonotypes were shared by persistent patients (2,741) than by new patients (more than 950).

HTBI primers from iRepertoire and Arm-PCR of CDR3 regions yielded the TCR beta libraries. TCRdb redid the calling of the multiplex PCR reads with MiXCR, one entry per CDR3 protein. Of roughly 220,000 distinct CDR3 sequences in the sample, around 19% were seen once. The sample holds many counts of this clonotype. Its antigen remains unknown. The rearrangement links TRBV30 to TRBJ2-1, with 8 bases identical to TRBD1. The TCR comes from a female donor with Graves disease. The sample consisted of peripheral blood mononuclear cells (PBMCs), taken at new diagnosis, from a patient treated with antithyroid drugs. CDR3 DNA sequence: TGTGCCTGGTATACAGGGGGAAAGCAGTTCTTC. As protein: CAWYTGGKQFF.